This TCR beta chain was retrieved from a study of T cells after yellow fever vaccination. Study results and limitations: Contaminants from the bulk population, in the form of abundant clonotypes, could be found in FACS-sorted repertoires. Researchers noted that a small share of clonotypes showed up in both CD4 and CD8 compartments.

The CDR3 extends over 16 amino acids. Trimming removed 0 bases from V and 8 bases from J, with 14 bases in between. Per germline, CDR1 LGHNA and CDR2 YSLEER. This clonotype appeared a few times. Conversion of TCR transcripts into cDNA relied on 5'RACE template switching, which added a universal primer site and UMIs. TCRdb used MiXCR to reprocess the 5' RACE reads, holding one entry per CDR3 protein. The sample has some 52,000 distinct CDR3 sequences, more than 6.5% seen once. The clonotype originates from a man younger than 35 who received the YFV17D yellow fever vaccine. The chain uses TRBV4-3 and TRBJ1-6; D is perhaps TRBD1 (5 bases). The sample in question was CD8+ T cells not binding an NS4B(214-222) dextramer, sorted from PBMCs, obtained about 41 days after the first yellow fever vaccination. CDR3 residues: CASSQEVVGADSPLHF. The CDR3 DNA reads as TGCGCCAGCAGCCAAGAGGTTGTAGGGGCCGATTCACCCCTCCACTTT.